One T cell receptor (beta chain) is described in this entry. Which antigen it targets is not known. Base qualities are missing; no much larger clone stands one base away. The time point label on this specimen signifies: baseline before first vaccination. The treatment or condition label here, explained by the study, means: meningococcal conjugate vaccine given as trial control. Vaccinee samples were obtained from the UK trials COV001 and COV002, which included a single-blind randomized controlled phase 2/3 trial of AZD1222 (ChAdOx1 nCoV-19) in healthy adults. For TCRbeta chain sequencing, PBMC samples were collected from trial participants at day 0 and at day 28 after the second dose. The cysteine opens and the phenylalanine closes a CDR3 of 11 amino acids. The only DNA kept is the CDR3, 33 bases in frame from the first base. In the germline V gene, CDR1 corresponds to MNHNS and CDR2 to SASEGT. A distance of 3 bases separates the germline ends of V and J, which lose 2 bases and 5 bases respectively.

The CDR3 regions of human TCRbeta chains were analyzed by immunosequencing. Per the authors' processing: TCRs in the repertoires were compared against a reference library of SARS-CoV-2-specific TCRs that had been generated with the MIRA antigen-specificity platform. Breadth was defined as the fraction of unique TCRs that were SARS-CoV-2-associated, and depth was defined as the fraction of total T cells that were SARS-CoV-2-associated. Each spike-specific TCR was assigned to its reactive spike region and to a CD4 or CD8 class using the MIRA data. Log10-transformed breadth and depth values were compared by one-way ANOVA with Sidak's multiple comparisons tests. In its TCRdb copy, this immuneACCESS table keeps in-frame sequences only and misses some clones. Where compared with another copy, unresolved V genes explain less than half of these, and the others have no known cause. The V and J calls and clone size come from that table; D and trimming were worked out from the DNA. The sample contains 80,000 to 90,000 clones, around nine tenths of them found a single time. Of the sample, around 5.1% is held by the ten largest clones.

The data were taken from a study of T cell responses to AZD1222 COVID-19 vaccine (dated by TCRdb to the early 2020s). Study-level background: A total of over 230 trial participants underwent TCR sequencing, of whom about 210 received two doses of AZD1222 and 26 received two doses of the MenACWY control vaccine. Trial participants were enrolled by age into subgroups of 18-55, 56-69 and 70-plus years, and about 150, 27 and 61 TCR-sequenced participants, respectively, were included in these subgroups. Study-wide conclusions, independent of this receptor: Spike-specific TCR breadth and depth rose significantly after two AZD1222 doses compared with day 0 and with MenACWY recipients. Epitopes outside the regions mutated in the B.1.351 and B.1.1.7 variants were reportedly recognized by nearly half of the unique spike-specific TCRs. Conclusions about previously exposed vaccinees were limited because only six AZD1222 recipients were SARS-CoV-2 seropositive at baseline. Most participants were white British and females outnumbered males, and the authors suggested that clonal diversity may have been underestimated. The vaccine-associated CD4 TCRs covered the entire spike protein, and the dominant responses fell in regions 160-218 and 743-854. Because no day 14 peak-response samples were available, the repertoires could be characterized only after the peak T cell response. In the small 56-69-year group, the increase in depth fell short of significance, most likely because of low power.

The material sequenced was peripheral blood, taken on day 0 of MenACWY control vaccination. The sequence was obtained from an adult in good health. The rearranged segments are TRBV6-1 and TRBJ2-5; a confident D gene designation cannot be given. The sequenced DNA: TGTGCCAGCAGTGAATCGGAGACCCAGTACTTC. Its protein product is CASSESETQYF.